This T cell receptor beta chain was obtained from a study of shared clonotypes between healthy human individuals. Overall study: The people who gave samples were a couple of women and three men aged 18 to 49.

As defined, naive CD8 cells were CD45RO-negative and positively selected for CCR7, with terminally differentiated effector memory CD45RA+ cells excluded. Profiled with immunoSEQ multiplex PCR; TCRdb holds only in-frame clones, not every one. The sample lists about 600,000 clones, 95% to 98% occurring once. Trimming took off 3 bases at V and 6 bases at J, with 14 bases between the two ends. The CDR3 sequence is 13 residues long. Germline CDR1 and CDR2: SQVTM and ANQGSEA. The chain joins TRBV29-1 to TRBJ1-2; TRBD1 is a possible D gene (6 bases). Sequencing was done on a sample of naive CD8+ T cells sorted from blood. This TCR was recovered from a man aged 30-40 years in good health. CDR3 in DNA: TGCAGCGTTGATACACAGGGTGGTCATGGCTACACCTTC. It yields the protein CSVDTQGGHGYTF. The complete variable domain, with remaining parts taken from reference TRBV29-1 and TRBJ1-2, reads SAVISQKPSRDICQRGTSLTIQCQVDSQVTMMFWYRQQPGQSLTLIATANQGSEATYESGFVIDKFPISRPNLTFSTLTVSNMSPEDSSIYLCSVDTQGGHGYTFGSGTRLTVV.